This T cell receptor (beta chain) originates from a study of blood T cell repertoires in COVID-19 (dated by TCRdb to about 2020). Context from the whole study: Collaborator samples came from the United States, Italy and Spain and covered acute and convalescent phases of COVID-19. HLA class I and class II types, where available, came from metadata supplied by the sample provider rather than from assay-based typing. The prospective study material was composed of cDNA or gDNA derived from T cells, B-cell-depleted T cells, or PBMCs. The repertoires were released in a freely available public database meant as a resource for research on the immune response to SARS-CoV-2. Sample metadata almost always included a de-identified subject ID, COVID-19 status, age in years and sex. Samples came from the ongoing ImmuneRACE study (first 160 participants) plus 1,254 subjects from 6 global collaborators. Deeply sampled blood TCRbeta repertoires from subjects exposed to, actively infected with, or recovered from COVID-19 were included in the dataset. The investigation overall reported the following: Clinical and demographic metadata were provided uncurated, with the amount varying by source and participant.

Each collaborating institution followed its own protocols to collect whole blood in K2EDTA tubes. For TCRbeta analysis, collaborator samples were shipped as frozen whole blood, as isolated PBMCs, or as DNA extracted from either sample type. Turning to this clone: The antigen it recognizes is unknown. There are no base qualities to consult, and no much larger clone falls within one base.

TCRbeta CDR3 regions were amplified from genomic DNA by means of the immunoSEQ Assay, a bias-controlled multiplex PCR. Under the source paper's analysis protocol: Nucleated cell counts per sample were estimated from amplification of reference gene primers within the assay. Sequence reads were collapsed and filtered to measure the absolute abundance of every unique TCRbeta CDR3 rearrangement. Productive Simpson clonality was computed per sample as the square root of Simpson's diversity index over productive rearrangements. This is the immuneACCESS table as TCRdb keeps it, with only in-frame sequences that have V and J called. A part of the clones is gone; compared with another copy, unresolved V genes explain less than half, and the rest is unexplained. The V and J calls and clone size are taken from that table; D and trimming were inferred from the DNA. This sample lists 100,000 to 150,000 clones; over 80% were detected once. 9.7% of the sample is in the top ten clones.

The receptor was isolated from a man aged 40-50 years with active or convalescent COVID-19. Sequenced sample: peripheral blood.

The CDR3 here reads CAISDPGQVTGQPQHF. The sequenced DNA is TGTGCCATCAGTGACCCGGGACAGGTCACGGGGCAGCCCCAGCATTTT. This receptor chain uses TRBV10-3 and TRBJ1-5, with 8 bases aligning to TRBD1. There are 16 amino acids in the CDR3, from cysteine to phenylalanine inclusive. The retained sequence is limited to the CDR3, 48 bases, with the frame set at the first base. For CDR1 and CDR2, the germline V gene lists ENHRY and SYGVKD. After removal of 3 bases from V and 7 bases from J, the junction retains 11 bases not matched to a gene.